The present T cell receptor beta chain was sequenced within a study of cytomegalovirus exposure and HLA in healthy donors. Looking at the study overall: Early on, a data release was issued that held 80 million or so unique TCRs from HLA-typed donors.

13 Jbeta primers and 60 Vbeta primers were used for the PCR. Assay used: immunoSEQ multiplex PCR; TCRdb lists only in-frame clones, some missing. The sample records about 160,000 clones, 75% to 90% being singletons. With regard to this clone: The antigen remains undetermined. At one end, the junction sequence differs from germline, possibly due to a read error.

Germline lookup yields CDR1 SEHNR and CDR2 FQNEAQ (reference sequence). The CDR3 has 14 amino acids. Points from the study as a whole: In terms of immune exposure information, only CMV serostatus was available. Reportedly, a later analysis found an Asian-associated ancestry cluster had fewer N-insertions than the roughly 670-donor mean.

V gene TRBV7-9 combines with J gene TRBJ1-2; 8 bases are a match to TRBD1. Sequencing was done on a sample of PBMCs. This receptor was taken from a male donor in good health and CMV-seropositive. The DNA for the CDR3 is TGTTCCAGCAGCTGGGGACAGGCTAACTATGGCTACACCTTC. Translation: CSSSWGQANYGYTF.